This T cell receptor beta chain was profiled in a study of cytomegalovirus exposure and HLA in healthy donors. It was with 60 Vbeta and 13 Jbeta primers that the PCR ran. Only in-frame clones appear in the TCRdb table, and some are missing; sequencing was by immunoSEQ multiplex PCR. The table has under 200,000 clones, around three quarters seen once; the top ten hold less than 2.5%. The CDR3 sequence is 15 residues long. V dropped 0 bases and J dropped 4 bases, with 13 bases sitting between them. Germline V gives CDR1 LGHNA, CDR2 YSLEER. The source of this sequence is a woman between 50 and 59 years old in good health and CMV-seronegative. Sequences were obtained from PBMCs. The chain has TRBV4-3 and TRBJ2-7; D uncertain. In DNA, the CDR3 is TGCGCCAGCAGCCAAGATGTATATGGCTCTTACGAGCAGTACTTC. The encoded protein is CASSQDVYGSYEQYF.